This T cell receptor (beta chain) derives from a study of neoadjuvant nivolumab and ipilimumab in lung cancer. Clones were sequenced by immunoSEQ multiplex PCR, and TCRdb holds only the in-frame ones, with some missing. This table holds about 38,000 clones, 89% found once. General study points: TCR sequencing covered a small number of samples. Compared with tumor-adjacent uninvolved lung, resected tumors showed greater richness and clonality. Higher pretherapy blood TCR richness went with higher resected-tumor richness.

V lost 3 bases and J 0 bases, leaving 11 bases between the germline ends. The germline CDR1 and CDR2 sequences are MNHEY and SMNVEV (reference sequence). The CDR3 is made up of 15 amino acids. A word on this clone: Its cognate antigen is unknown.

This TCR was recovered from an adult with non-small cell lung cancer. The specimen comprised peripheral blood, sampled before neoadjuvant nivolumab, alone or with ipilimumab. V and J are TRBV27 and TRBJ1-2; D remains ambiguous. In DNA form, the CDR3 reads TGTGCCAGCAGTTTGTCGGGTTTAACTAACTATGGCTACACCTTC. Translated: CASSLSGLTNYGYTF.